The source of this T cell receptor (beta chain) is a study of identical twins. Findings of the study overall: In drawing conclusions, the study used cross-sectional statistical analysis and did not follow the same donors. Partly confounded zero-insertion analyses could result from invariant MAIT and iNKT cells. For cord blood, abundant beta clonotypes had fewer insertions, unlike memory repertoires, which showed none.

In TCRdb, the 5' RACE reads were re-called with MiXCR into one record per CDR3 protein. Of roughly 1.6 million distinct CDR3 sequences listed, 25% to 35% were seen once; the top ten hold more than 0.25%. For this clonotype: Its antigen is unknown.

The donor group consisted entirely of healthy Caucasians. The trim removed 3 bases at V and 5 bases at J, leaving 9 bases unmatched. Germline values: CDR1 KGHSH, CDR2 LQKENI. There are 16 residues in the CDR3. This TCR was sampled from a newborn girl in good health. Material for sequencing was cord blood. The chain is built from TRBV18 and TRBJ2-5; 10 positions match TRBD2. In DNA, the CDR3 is TGTGCCAGCTCACCGTTCTTAGCGGGAGGCTCCGAGACCCAGTACTTC. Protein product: CASSPFLAGGSETQYF.